This T cell receptor (beta chain) was captured in a study of beta chain features in type 1 diabetes. Germline values: CDR1 LGHNA, CDR2 YNFKEQ. This CDR3 spans 19 amino acids. Deletions cut 0 bases from V and 1 base from J, with 16 bases between. Regarding the study as a whole: Patients showed naive, central memory and Treg TCRB repertoires that appeared more similar than those of healthy donors. No resolution was reached here on whether HLA type influences TCRB rearrangement.

A note on this clone: Its antigen is still unknown.

Expressed TCRB transcripts were sequenced after all isolated RNA was converted to cDNA. Read counts averaged about 3.57 million for samples of naive, central memory and regulatory T cells. Produced via immunoSEQ multiplex PCR; TCRdb's table is partial and in-frame only. The sample shows a few hundred thousand clones, over 10% of them seen only once. Purity exceeding 95% was reached by all sorted populations. This clonotype originated in a man between 18 and 29 years old in good health. V usage is TRBV4-2 and J usage is TRBJ2-6; perhaps TRBD1 as D (5 bases). Specimen: naive CD4+ T cells from blood. CDR3 loop: CASSQEQRQRASGANVLTF. The CDR3 bases are TGTGCCAGCAGCCAAGAACAGAGACAGAGAGCTTCTGGGGCCAACGTCCTGACTTTC.